A single T cell receptor beta chain is shown here with its context. Measured with immunoSEQ multiplex PCR; TCRdb has only the in-frame clones, and not every one. The table has about 260,000 clones, about 90% seen once. The V gene lost 2 bases and the J gene lost 3 bases, with 10 bases spanning the gap. Germline CDR1 MNHEY, CDR2 SMNVEV (reference sequence). This CDR3 has 14 amino acids. This sample is drawn from a study of blood T cell repertoires in COVID-19. This clonotype was obtained from a person under 30 with COVID-19, enrolled during active disease. This chain links TRBV27 with TRBJ1-1; possible D gene TRBD1, 5 bases. Sequencing was done on a sample of peripheral blood. Here the CDR3 DNA reads TGTGCCAGCAGTTTACAGGGATCGGACACTGAAGCTTTCTTT. Translation: CASSLQGSDTEAFF.